The T cell receptor (beta chain) described here comes from a study of blood T cell repertoires in COVID-19. Original processing notes: How many nucleated cells were present was estimated from reference gene primer amplification. The method was immunoSEQ multiplex PCR; TCRdb's version includes in-frame clones alone and lacks a portion of them. From that table come the V and J calls and clone size; the DNA was used to work out D and trimming. The sample holds a few hundred thousand clones, approximately 83% seen once. In assigning cohorts, the study relied on participant-reported clinical history. The CDR3 is made up of 16 amino acids. Trimming cost V 4 bases and J 7 bases; bases outside gene matches: 12. CDR1 SGHDT and CDR2 YYEEEE come from the germline V gene.

The specimen sequenced was PBMCs or T cells enriched from blood (not recorded which). The receptor was isolated from a woman aged 25 to 39 who had recovered from COVID-19. J is TRBJ1-3 and V is TRBV5-6; 9 nucleotides agree with TRBD1. CDR3 region: CASSLYGQGMGNTIYF. Written as DNA, the CDR3 is TGTGCCAGCAGCCTATATGGACAGGGGATGGGGAACACCATATATTTT.